The 25 T cell receptor beta chains below were found in one sample sequenced in a study of OX40 agonist ivuxolimab in advanced cancers. Sequencing was performed with immunoSEQ multiplex PCR; in TCRdb, only in-frame clones are kept and a portion is missing. The data show roughly 62,000 clones, with 80% to 90% seen just once and about 0.8% held by the top ten. The material was CD4+ or CD8+ T cells sorted from blood, obtained in a trial of the OX40 agonist ivuxolimab. The receptors stem from an adult with an advanced solid tumor such as melanoma, head and neck, liver or kidney cancer.

In this sample, this clone turned up once. The chain recombines TRBV5-1 with TRBJ2-5; D uncertain. V lost 2 bases and J 5 bases, leaving 13 bases between the germline ends. Germline V gene data show CDR1 as SGHRS and CDR2 as YFSETQ. This CDR3 comprises 14 residues. In nucleotides, the CDR3 is TGCGCCAGCAGCTTAGTTGCGACAAGTGAGACCCAGTACTTC. Protein: CASSLVATSETQYF.

V gene TRBV4-1 combines with J gene TRBJ2-4; 10 nucleotides match TRBD1. This CDR3 is 15 amino acids long. Germline values: CDR1 MGHRA, CDR2 YSYEKL. The V gene end was trimmed by 3 bases and the J gene end by 6 bases; junction bases not matched to a gene: 5. This CDR3 is CASSQTGGRGNIQYF. CDR3 bases: TGCGCCAGCAGCCAGACAGGGGGCAGGGGAAACATTCAGTACTTC.

This CDR3 reads CASSYGQGRDEQYF. The CDR3 DNA follows: TGTGCCAGCAGTTACGGACAGGGGCGGGACGAGCAGTACTTC. This sequence joins TRBV6-6 and TRBJ2-7; 9 positions agree with TRBD1. V trimming: 2 bases; J trimming: 5 bases; junction bases outside the gene matches: 4. CDR1 is MNHNY, CDR2 SVGAGI, per germline (reference sequence). The CDR3 has 14 amino acids.

The chain couples TRBV5-4 to TRBJ1-3, with D hard to call. Trimming stripped 4 bases from V and 4 bases from J, with 9 bases between. Germline loops: CDR1 SGHNT, CDR2 YYREEE (reference sequence). The CDR3 is made up of 13 amino acids. The DNA of the CDR3 is TGTGCCAGCAGCATGGACTGGGGAAACACCATATATTTT. This encodes CASSMDWGNTIYF.

The chain combines TRBV2 with TRBJ2-2; 7 nucleotides line up with TRBD1. The CDR3 sequence is 14 residues long. Trimming took 8 bases from V and 2 from J; bases not matched to a gene: 5. Germline V CDR1 and CDR2: SNHLY, FYNNEI. CDR3 DNA sequence: TGTGCCAGCTTCCGGGACAGAAACACCGGGGAGCTGTTTTTT. Amino acid sequence: CASFRDRNTGELFF.

The V gene is TRBV5-1, the J gene TRBJ1-1, with D unclear. The V end lost 0 bases, the J end lost 4 bases, and 10 bases lay between the germline ends. The CDR3 runs to 14 residues. Looked up from germline, CDR1 is SGHRS and CDR2 is YFSETQ. The CDR3 is CASSLGGGSTEAFF. CDR3 bases: TGCGCCAGCAGCTTGGGGGGTGGGAGCACTGAAGCTTTCTTT.

The chain employs TRBV18 and TRBJ1-6; no clear D. Germline CDR1 is KGHSH and CDR2 is LQKENI. This CDR3 spans 16 amino acids. The ends were cut back, 6 bases at V and 0 bases at J, with 12 bases in the middle. The CDR3 DNA follows: TGTGCCAGCTCCCCCTTGGGAGACTCCTATAATTCACCCCTCCACTTT. Its protein product is CASSPLGDSYNSPLHF.

This chain uses TRBV5-1 with TRBJ1-5; D might be TRBD1 (6 bases). V lost 5 bases, J lost 6 bases, and 15 bases lay in between. CDR1 and CDR2 from the germline V gene are SGHRS and YFSETQ. The CDR3 has 14 residues. DNA of the CDR3: TGCGCCAGCAGTTTACAGGGTGAAGGTCAGCCCCAGCATTTT. This codes for CASSLQGEGQPQHF.

The chain recombines TRBV27 with TRBJ2-2; D perhaps matches TRBD1 (5 bases). This CDR3 has 13 residues. The V and J ends lost 5 bases and 7 bases respectively, with 11 bases between them. Germline V gene lookup returns CDR1 MNHEY and CDR2 SMNVEV (reference sequence). This CDR3 reads CASSIWTSGELFF. The CDR3 DNA follows: TGTGCCAGCAGTATCTGGACAAGCGGGGAGCTGTTTTTT.

In this sample, this clone turned up once. The chain combines TRBV28 with TRBJ2-1; TRBD1 or TRBD2 may be the D gene (5 bases each). The CDR3 runs to 11 residues. Per the germline V gene, CDR1 is MDHEN and CDR2 is SYDVKM. With 5 bases removed from V and 16 bases from J, the gap between germline ends came to 15 bases. The CDR3 reads CASSGDGGFFF. The DNA of the CDR3 is TGTGCCAGCAGTGGGGACGGTGGTTTCTTCTTC. Using reference TRBV28 and TRBJ2-1 for the parts outside the CDR3, the full variable domain is DVKVTQSSRYLVKRTGEKVFLECVQDMDHENMFWYRQDPGLGLRLIYFSYDVKMKEKGDIPEGYSVSREKKERFSLILESASTNQTSMYLCASSGDGGFFFGPGTRLTVL.

This chain links TRBV7-3 with TRBJ2-3; possibly TRBD1 for D (7 bases). CDR1 and CDR2 (germline): SGHTA, FQGTGA. This CDR3 is 17 amino acids long. With 8 bases removed from V and 5 bases from J, the gap between germline ends came to 26 bases. The CDR3: CASAPRVRRGHGDTQYF. The CDR3 DNA follows: TGTGCCAGCGCCCCGCGGGTCAGGAGGGGGCATGGAGATACGCAGTATTTT.

This chain uses TRBV2 with TRBJ1-5, with a weak D call TRBD1 (6 bases). The ends were cut back, 4 bases at V and 4 bases at J, with 14 bases in the middle. This CDR3 contains 15 residues. CDR1 is SNHLY and CDR2 is FYNNEI in the germline V gene. The CDR3 DNA follows: TGTGCCAGCAGTGGGCCCGGGGGGCGGAATCAGCCCCAGCATTTT. This encodes CASSGPGGRNQPQHF.

This clone was found once. V usage is TRBV5-1 and J usage is TRBJ2-2; 12 bases align to TRBD1. Germline V CDR1 and CDR2: SGHRS, YFSETQ. With 3 bases clipped from V and 8 bases from J, the junction kept 8 bases outside the gene matches. The CDR3 runs to 16 residues. The chain's CDR3 is CASSSAGTGGFGELFF. The CDR3 nucleotides are TGCGCCAGCAGCTCCGCCGGGACAGGGGGCTTTGGGGAGCTGTTTTTT. The whole variable domain, remainder taken from reference TRBV5-1 and TRBJ2-2, is KAGVTQTPRYLIKTRGQQVTLSCSPISGHRSVSWYQQTPGQGLQFLFEYFSETQRNKGNFPGRFSGRQFSNSRSEMNVSTLELGDSALYLCASSSAGTGGFGELFFGEGSRLTVL.

V usage is TRBV18 and J usage is TRBJ2-1, with 16 bases that match TRBD2. The CDR3 contains 16 residues. The ends lost 6 bases at V and 2 bases at J; junction bases unmatched: 1. Germline loops: CDR1 KGHSH, CDR2 LQKENI. CDR3 sequence: CASSGTSGGAYNEQFF. In nucleotides, the CDR3 is TGTGCCAGCTCCGGGACTAGCGGGGGGGCCTACAATGAGCAGTTCTTC.

Only a few counts were recorded for this clone. The sample carries other DNA sequences with the same CDR3. The DNA for the CDR3 is TGTGCCAGCAGCTCATTAGGACAGGGTCTCGTCACAGATACGCAGTATTTT. This translates into CASSSLGQGLVTDTQYF. The chain recombines TRBV7-3 with TRBJ2-3, with 8 bases matching TRBD1. The CDR3 is made up of 17 amino acids. Germline trimming cut 4 bases from V and 2 bases from J; bases unmatched to any gene: 11. CDR1 SGHTA and CDR2 FQGTGA come from the germline V gene.

Notes on this clone: The sample contains more than one DNA sequence encoding this CDR3. The CDR3 loop is CASSLVDEQYF. CDR3 bases: TGTGCCAGCAGTTTAGTGGACGAGCAGTACTTC. The chain has TRBV28 and TRBJ2-7; no definite D call. Between the trimmed V and J ends, which lost 2 bases and 5 bases, there was a span of 4 bases. This CDR3 comprises 11 residues. CDR1 is MDHEN, CDR2 SYDVKM, per germline.

The J gene is TRBJ2-1, the V gene TRBV5-1; 7 bases are a match to TRBD2. This CDR3 has 16 amino acids. Germline lookup yields CDR1 SGHRS and CDR2 YFSETQ. With 4 bases clipped from V and 0 bases from J, the junction kept 7 bases outside the gene matches. This CDR3 is CASSHTSVSSYNEQFF. For the CDR3, the DNA is TGCGCCAGCAGCCATACTAGCGTGAGCTCCTACAATGAGCAGTTCTTC.

The rearrangement uses TRBV19 and TRBJ1-1; no clear D gene. The CDR3 extends over 13 amino acids. In germline, CDR1 is LNHDA, CDR2 SQIVND (reference sequence). Trimming took off 3 bases at V and 4 bases at J, with 9 bases between the two ends. The CDR3 region is CASSIGRITEAFF. In nucleotides, the CDR3 is TGTGCCAGTAGTATCGGCAGGATCACTGAAGCTTTCTTT.

V gene TRBV5-1 combines with J gene TRBJ2-7; no clear D gene. In germline, CDR1 is SGHRS, CDR2 YFSETQ. The CDR3 runs to 15 residues. V lost 0 bases and J 0 bases, leaving 10 bases between the germline ends. The DNA of the CDR3 is TGCGCCAGCAGCTTGGCGAACGGGTACTCCTACGAGCAGTACTTC. Amino acid sequence: CASSLANGYSYEQYF.

J is TRBJ2-5 and V is TRBV15; D not resolved. V lost 4 bases and J 0 bases, leaving 9 bases between the germline ends. The V gene's germline CDR1 is LNHNV and CDR2 YYDKDF (reference sequence). The CDR3 length is 14 residues. The CDR3 DNA follows: TGTGCCACCAGCAAAGGACGCCACCAAGAGACCCAGTACTTC. Encoded protein: CATSKGRHQETQYF.

The V gene is TRBV19, the J gene TRBJ2-7; the D gene is possibly TRBD2 (6 bases). There are 13 residues in the CDR3. CDR1 and CDR2 from the germline V gene are LNHDA and SQIVND (reference sequence). Trimming left V 4 bases short and J 3 bases short, with 10 bases between. This chain's CDR3 is CASSTGRNYEQYF. The CDR3 DNA sequence: TGTGCCAGTAGTACGGGGAGGAACTACGAGCAGTACTTC.

The chain couples TRBV9 to TRBJ2-5; no definite D call. The V end lost 4 bases, the J end lost 5 bases, and 21 bases lay between the germline ends. From germline, CDR1 is SGDLS and CDR2 YYNGEE. CDR3 length: 16 amino acids. The CDR3 DNA is TGTGCCAGCAGCCCTTTCTCGACTCCTAGGGCGGAGACCCAGTACTTC. It encodes CASSPFSTPRAETQYF.

The J gene is TRBJ2-5, the V gene TRBV4-1; D is ambiguous. The CDR3 runs 12 residues. Per germline, CDR1 MGHRA and CDR2 YSYEKL. The V and J ends lost 0 bases and 5 bases respectively, with 4 bases between them. The CDR3 here is CASSQDRETQYF. The CDR3 nucleotides read TGCGCCAGCAGCCAAGATAGGGAGACCCAGTACTTC.

V gene TRBV5-1 combines with J gene TRBJ2-3; D is uncertain. CDR1 and CDR2 from the germline V gene are SGHRS and YFSETQ. The CDR3 consists of 15 residues. Trimming shortened V by 0 bases and J by 2 bases, and 10 bases separated the two germline ends. In DNA, the CDR3 is TGCGCCAGCAGCTTGGCCAGGTGGTCCACAGATACGCAGTATTTT. Translated: CASSLARWSTDTQYF.

The V call is TRBV2, the J call TRBJ2-7, with 16 bases that match TRBD2. The junction had 12 bases not matched to a gene; V was cut back by 3 bases and J by 4 bases. CDR1 is SNHLY and CDR2 is FYNNEI in the germline V gene. The CDR3 is made up of 19 amino acids. The DNA for the CDR3 is TGTGCCAGCAGTGAGGGGCGACTCGGGACTAGCGGGAGGGCTTACGAGCAGTACTTC. Amino acid sequence: CASSEGRLGTSGRAYEQYF.